One and the same sample provided the 14 T cell receptor beta chains below, sequenced in a study of blood T cells in healthy people across ages. A sample-barcoded 5' primer and a J-beta primer mix were used in a second PCR of roughly 7 to 12 cycles. From the 5' RACE reads, TCRdb called clonotypes with MiXCR, one entry per CDR3 protein. The sample holds 750,000 to 850,000 distinct CDR3 sequences, around a quarter seen once. The data also belong to a second study, concerning T cells of mothers and their children.

The source material was blood. Receptor source: a boy aged 5-17 years in good health.

This clonotype appeared many times. The chain combines TRBV20-1 with TRBJ1-1, with D possibly matching TRBD1 (5 bases). V lost 5 bases and J lost 6, with 16 bases in between. The germline CDR1 and CDR2 sequences are DFQATT and SNEGSKA (reference sequence). The CDR3 loop spans 13 amino acids. Written as DNA, the CDR3 is TGCAGTGCTGGCGGGGGGGTGTTCCCTGAAGCTTTCTTT. It encodes CSAGGGVFPEAFF.

The chain combines TRBV5-6 with TRBJ2-3; TRBD1 or TRBD2 may be the D gene (6 bases each). The germline gives CDR1 SGHDT, CDR2 YYEEEE. Deletions cut 1 base from V and 4 bases from J, with 10 bases between. The CDR3 contains 14 residues. CDR3 coding DNA: TGTGCCAGCAGCTTGCGCGGGACACCAGATACGCAGTATTTT. The encoded protein is CASSLRGTPDTQYF.

This chain joins TRBV15 and TRBJ2-7, with 7 bases matching TRBD1. The trim removed 3 bases at V and 3 bases at J, leaving 8 bases unmatched. Germline CDR1 and CDR2: LNHNV and YYDKDF (reference sequence). The CDR3 contains 15 residues. CDR3 in amino acids: CATSRGRDRGYEQYF. In DNA form, the CDR3 reads TGTGCCACCAGCAGGGGCCGGGACAGAGGCTACGAGCAGTACTTC.

As for this clonotype: This may stem from a read error, because a much larger clone lies one nucleotide away. This sequence joins TRBV9 and TRBJ2-5; no definite D call. The CDR3 extends over 13 amino acids. Germline lookup yields CDR1 SGDLS and CDR2 YYNGEE. The CDR3, as DNA: TGTGCCAGCAGCGTAGGATCTCAAGGGACCCAGTACTTC. Its translation: CASSVGSQGTQYF.

The rearrangement links TRBV4-1 to TRBJ2-3; D possibly uses TRBD1 or TRBD2 (5 bases each). The CDR3 is made up of 17 amino acids. The germline CDR1 and CDR2 sequences are MGHRA and YSYEKL. V lost 0 bases to trimming and J lost 1 base, with 14 bases between them. The CDR3 DNA is TGCGCCAGCAGCCAAGATGTTCGGGACCCGGGCACAGATACGCAGTATTTT. Translating it yields CASSQDVRDPGTDTQYF.

The table lists this clonotype with a few counts. The chain is built from TRBV27 and TRBJ2-3; D ambiguous. The CDR3 is made up of 14 amino acids. V was cut by 3 bases and J by 0 bases, with 7 bases left in between. Germline V gene lookup returns CDR1 MNHEY and CDR2 SMNVEV (reference sequence). In DNA form, the CDR3 reads TGTGCCAGCAGTTTCGAGGAAAGCACAGATACGCAGTATTTT. As protein: CASSFEESTDTQYF.

The chain recombines TRBV7-9 with TRBJ2-1; TRBD2 agrees at 12 bases. The V gene's germline CDR1 is SEHNR and CDR2 FQNEAQ (reference sequence). The length of the CDR3 is 20 residues. After removal of 5 bases from V and 1 base from J, the junction contained 15 bases not matched to a gene. The DNA of the CDR3 is TGTGCCAGCAGCCCTAGAAGAGAGGCCGGGACTAGCGGGTCCTACAATGAGCAGTTCTTC. Translating it yields CASSPRREAGTSGSYNEQFF.

This clonotype has just a few counts. The CDR3 nucleotides are TGCAGCGTTGATCCAGAGGAGCGCCTGGAAGAGACCCAGTACTTC. Its protein is CSVDPEERLEETQYF. The J gene is TRBJ2-5, the V gene TRBV29-1; unclear D gene. The germline CDR1 and CDR2 sequences are SQVTM and ANQGSEA. CDR3 size: 15 residues. V lost 3 bases and J lost 3, with 17 bases in between.

The chain links TRBV20-1 to TRBJ2-7; no clear D gene. Germline values: CDR1 DFQATT, CDR2 SNEGSKA (reference sequence). This CDR3 has 15 amino acids. Trimming removed 0 bases from V and 5 bases from J, with 17 bases in between. The CDR3 nucleotides read TGCAGTGCTAGAGATCCGGGCAGAAGCACCGACGAGCAGTACTTC. It yields the protein CSARDPGRSTDEQYF.

This clonotype was observed a handful of times. The genes are TRBV4-1 and TRBJ1-4; D uncertain. This CDR3 contains 14 residues. Germline V gene sequence: CDR1 MGHRA, CDR2 YSYEKL. V lost 5 bases to trimming and J lost 5 bases, with 12 bases between them. The CDR3: CASSSLGLNEKLFF. CDR3 nucleotides: TGCGCCAGCAGCTCACTGGGCCTCAATGAAAAACTGTTTTTT.

This clonotype was found a few times. The chain links TRBV7-9 to TRBJ2-2, with a tentative D call TRBD2 (5 bases). The CDR3 runs to 13 residues. V was cut by 5 bases and J by 6 bases, with 10 bases left in between. Germline loops: CDR1 SEHNR, CDR2 FQNEAQ (reference sequence). The DNA of the CDR3 is TGTGCCAGCAGCCCCCCCGGGGCCGGGGAGCTGTTTTTT. This encodes CASSPPGAGELFF.

The chain joins TRBV5-5 to TRBJ1-5; D unclear. Germline assignment: CDR1 SGHKS and CDR2 YYEKEE (reference sequence). Between the trimmed V and J ends, which lost 4 bases and 3 bases, there was a span of 8 bases. The length of the CDR3 is 13 residues. The CDR3 DNA reads TGTGCCAGCAGCCAAATGTCCAATCAGCCCCAGCATTTT. This gives the protein CASSQMSNQPQHF.

J is TRBJ2-3 and V is TRBV2, with D possibly TRBD1 on 6 matching bases. CDR3 size: 16 residues. V lost 6 bases and J lost 1, with 17 bases in between. CDR1 and CDR2 (germline): SNHLY, FYNNEI. CDR3 bases: TGTGCCAGCAGCCCGGTCCAGGGGTTCGGCACAGATACGCAGTATTTT. Translated: CASSPVQGFGTDTQYF. Together with reference TRBV2 and TRBJ2-3, the CDR3 gives the full variable domain: EPEVTQTPSHQVTQMGQEVILRCVPISNHLYFYWYRQILGQKVEFLVSFYNNEISEKSEIFDDQFSVERPDGSNFTLKIRSTKLEDSAMYFCASSPVQGFGTDTQYFGPGTRLTVL.

This clonotype has more than one count but fewer than ten. The chain links TRBV28 to TRBJ1-6; possibly TRBD1 for D (5 bases). The CDR3 sequence is 17 residues long. The V and J ends lost 6 bases and 8 bases respectively, with 23 bases between them. CDR1 and CDR2 from the germline V gene are MDHEN and SYDVKM. The CDR3 loop is CASSLLNYRGDDSPLHF. The CDR3, as DNA: TGTGCCAGCAGCCTCTTAAACTACAGAGGGGATGATTCACCCCTCCACTTT. Together with reference TRBV28 and TRBJ1-6, the CDR3 gives the full variable domain: DVKVTQSSRYLVKRTGEKVFLECVQDMDHENMFWYRQDPGLGLRLIYFSYDVKMKEKGDIPEGYSVSREKKERFSLILESASTNQTSMYLCASSLLNYRGDDSPLHFGNGTRLTVT.